This TCR beta chain stems from a study of cytomegalovirus exposure and HLA in healthy donors. General study results and limits: Later analysis reportedly placed an Asian-associated ancestry cluster below the roughly 630-donor mean in N-insertions. Immune exposure data for these donors was limited to CMV serostatus.

Notes on this clone: The target antigen is unknown.

PCR primers comprised 60 Vbeta and 13 Jbeta primers. Produced via immunoSEQ multiplex PCR; TCRdb's table is partial and in-frame only. The sample shows 120,000 or so clones, around four fifths of them seen only once. This CDR3 is built from 14 residues. The V gene's germline CDR1 is MNHNS and CDR2 SASEGT. Trimming took off 3 bases at V and 4 bases at J, with 12 bases between the two ends. The J gene is TRBJ1-2, the V gene TRBV6-1, with D perhaps matching TRBD1 (5 bases). Sequencing input: PBMCs. The receptor's source is a man aged 18 to 29 in good health and CMV-seropositive. Here the CDR3 reads CASSETTDTYGYTF. CDR3 DNA: TGTGCCAGCAGTGAGACGACGGACACCTATGGCTACACCTTC.